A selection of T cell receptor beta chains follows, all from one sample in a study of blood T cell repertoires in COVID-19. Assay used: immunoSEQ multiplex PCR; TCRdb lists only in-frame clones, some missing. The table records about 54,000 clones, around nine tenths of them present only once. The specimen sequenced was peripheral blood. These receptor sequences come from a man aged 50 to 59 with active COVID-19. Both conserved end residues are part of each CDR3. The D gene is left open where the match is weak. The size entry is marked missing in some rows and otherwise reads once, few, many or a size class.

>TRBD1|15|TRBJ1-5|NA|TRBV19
TGTGCCAGTAGTCCCGAGACAGGGAGCAATCAGCCCCAGCATTTT
CASSPETGSNQPQHF
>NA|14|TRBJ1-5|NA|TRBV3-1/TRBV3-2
TGTGCCAGCAGCCCGGGACACAGCTCACAGCCCCAGCATTTT
CASSPGHSSQPQHF
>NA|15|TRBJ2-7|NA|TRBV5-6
TGTGCCAGCAGCCCTGGGGCTACCAGCTCCTACGAGCAGTACTTC
CASSPGATSSYEQYF
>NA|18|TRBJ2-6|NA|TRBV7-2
TGTGCCAGCAGCCTCTTCCGAACAGGGACCTCTGGGGCCAACGTCCTGACTTTC
CASSLFRTGTSGANVLTF
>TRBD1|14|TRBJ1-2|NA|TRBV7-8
TGTGCCAGCAGCTTGGGACAGGGGGTCTATGGCTACACCTTC
CASSLGQGVYGYTF
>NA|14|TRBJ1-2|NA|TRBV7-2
TGTGCCAGCAGCTTGAGGGGACAACCTACGGGCTACACCTTC
CASSLRGQPTGYTF
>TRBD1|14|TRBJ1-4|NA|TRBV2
TGTGCCAGCAGAGCTGGGACAGGGGGTGAAAAACTGTTTTTT
CASRAGTGGEKLFF
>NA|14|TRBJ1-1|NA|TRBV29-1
TGCAGCGTTGGCGAGGGTCCGGTGAACACTGAAGCTTTCTTT
CSVGEGPVNTEAFF
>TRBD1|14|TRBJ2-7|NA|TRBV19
TGTGCCAGTAGTGCATCGGACAGGCTCCACGAGCAGTACTTC
CASSASDRLHEQYF
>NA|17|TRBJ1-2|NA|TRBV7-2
TGTGCCAGCAGCTTAGCGAGGATGCGAACCCTTAACTATGGCTACACCTTC
CASSLARMRTLNYGYTF
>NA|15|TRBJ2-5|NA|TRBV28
TGTGCCAGCAGTCAACCCCGGGCGGGTCAAGAGACCCAGTACTTC
CASSQPRAGQETQYF
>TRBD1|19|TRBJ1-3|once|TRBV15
TGTGCCACCAGCAGAGATCTCTCCGGGGACAGACTCTCTGGAAACACCATATATTTT
CATSRDLSGDRLSGNTIYF
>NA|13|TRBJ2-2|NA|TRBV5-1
TGCGCCAGCAGCTTATCAGTTGATGGGGAGCTGTTTTTT
CASSLSVDGELFF
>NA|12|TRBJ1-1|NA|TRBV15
TGTGCCACCAGCAAGGGAGTGGCTGAAGCTTTCTTT
CATSKGVAEAFF
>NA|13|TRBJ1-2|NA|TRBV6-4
TGTGCCAGCAGTCAGACGGGGTCGGGTCGCTTCTCCTTC
CASSQTGSGRFSF
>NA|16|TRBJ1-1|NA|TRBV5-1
TGCGCCAGCAGCTTGGGCAGGGGAGTCGTAGGCACTGAAGCTTTCTTT
CASSLGRGVVGTEAFF
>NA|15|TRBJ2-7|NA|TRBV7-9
TGTGCCAGCAGCCCTACTGGGAGTAGCTCCTACGAGCAGTACTTC
CASSPTGSSSYEQYF
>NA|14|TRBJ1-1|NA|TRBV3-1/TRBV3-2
TGTGCCAGCAGCCCCCTACAGGGAATTACTGAAGCTTTCTTT
CASSPLQGITEAFF
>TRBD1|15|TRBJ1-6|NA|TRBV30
TGTGCCTGGAGTTTCCCGGGACAGTATAATTCACCCCTCCACTTT
CAWSFPGQYNSPLHF
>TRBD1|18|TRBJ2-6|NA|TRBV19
TGTGCCAGTAGTTATGGGCCCAGGGGGAGCTCTGGGGCCAACGTCCTGACTTTC
CASSYGPRGSSGANVLTF
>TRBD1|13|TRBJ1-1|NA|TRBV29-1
TGCAGCGTTTTTCGGCAGGGGGCGACTGAAGCTTTCTTT
CSVFRQGATEAFF
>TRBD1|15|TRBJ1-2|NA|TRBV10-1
TGCGCCAGCAGTGAGACAGGGGGGACTAACTATGGCTACACCTTC
CASSETGGTNYGYTF